These T cell receptor beta chains were read from a single sample in a study of T-cell memory formation after mild COVID-19. TCRdb re-derived calls from the 5' RACE reads in MiXCR, one entry per CDR3 protein. The sample records around 180,000 distinct CDR3 sequences, around 18% being singletons. Sequencing input: PBMCs or a T cell subset sorted from them (not recorded which). These receptors were taken from a man between 18 and 29 years old who had mild COVID-19 (a few samples of this study predate the infection). Cell type and time point are not known. Both conserved end residues are part of each CDR3. Each record gives: clone size, J gene, D gene, V gene, CDR3 protein, CDR3 DNA. A D gene is named only where the DNA matches it firmly. The size entry is marked missing in some rows and otherwise reads once, few, many or a size class.

NA,TRBJ1-3,NA,TRBV4-3,CASSQERLQASNSGNTIYF,TGCGCCAGCAGCCAAGAACGGTTGCAGGCCTCCAACTCTGGAAACACCATATATTTT
NA,TRBJ2-2,TRBD1,TRBV7-9,CASRDYRGRMNTGELFF,TGTGCCAGCAGAGACTACAGGGGGCGCATGAACACCGGGGAGCTGTTTTTT
NA,TRBJ2-3,NA,TRBV5-1,CASSLVGDITDTQYF,TGCGCCAGCAGCTTGGTGGGGGACATCACAGATACGCAGTATTTT
few,TRBJ2-5,NA,TRBV27,CASSLSLGKETQYF,TGTGCCAGCAGTTTAAGTTTGGGGAAGGAGACCCAGTACTTC
few,TRBJ2-1,NA,TRBV24-1,CATSDWTNEQFF,TGTGCCACCAGTGATTGGACGAATGAGCAGTTCTTC
NA,TRBJ2-3,NA,TRBV6-5,CASLDPGTDTQYF,TGTGCCAGCCTGGACCCTGGGACAGATACGCAGTATTTT
NA,TRBJ2-5,NA,TRBV18,CASSRQNQETQYF,TGTGCCAGCTCACGGCAAAACCAAGAGACCCAGTACTTC
NA,TRBJ1-3,NA,TRBV7-9,CASSFGRAGNTIYF,TGTGCCAGCAGCTTTGGGCGCGCGGGAAACACCATATATTTT
NA,TRBJ2-1,NA,TRBV3-1,CASSQDWDSDFNEQFF,TGTGCCAGCAGCCAAGACTGGGACTCGGACTTTAATGAGCAGTTCTTC
NA,TRBJ2-3,NA,TRBV7-2,CASRALGFFGTGTDTQYF,TGTGCCAGCAGGGCCCTTGGGTTTTTCGGGACTGGCACAGATACGCAGTATTTT
few,TRBJ1-5,TRBD1,TRBV5-1,CASSSGGDSQPQHF,TGCGCCAGCAGCTCAGGGGGGGACAGTCAGCCCCAGCATTTT
NA,TRBJ1-5,TRBD1,TRBV12-3/TRBV12-4,CASSFSGGSQPQHF,TGTGCCAGCAGTTTTTCAGGGGGTAGCCAGCCCCAGCATTTT
NA,TRBJ1-2,NA,TRBV12-3/TRBV12-4,CASSSMGSGYTF,TGTGCCAGCAGTTCAATGGGGAGTGGCTACACCTTC
few,TRBJ1-1,NA,TRBV6-6,CASRPPGGLNTEAFF,TGTGCCAGCAGACCTCCGGGAGGATTGAACACTGAAGCTTTCTTT
many,TRBJ1-2,TRBD1,TRBV7-2,CASGGQGYGYTF,TGTGCCAGCGGAGGACAGGGCTATGGCTACACCTTC
NA,TRBJ1-1,NA,TRBV7-9,CASSLGNPRRAFF,TGTGCCAGCAGCTTAGGGAACCCCAGGCGCGCTTTCTTT
NA,TRBJ2-5,TRBD2,TRBV9,CASSAPLGGGFQETQYF,TGTGCCAGCAGCGCCCCCCTTGGCGGGGGGTTCCAAGAGACCCAGTACTTC
once,TRBJ2-3,NA,TRBV20-1,CSAEAGRTDTQYF,TGCAGTGCCGAGGCGGGCCGCACAGATACGCAGTATTTT
NA,TRBJ2-3,NA,TRBV3-1,CASSPFVSDTQYF,TGTGCCAGCAGCCCCTTCGTCTCAGATACGCAGTATTTT
few,TRBJ2-5,NA,TRBV5-1,CASSLSGEETQYF,TGCGCCAGCAGCTTATCCGGGGAGGAGACCCAGTACTTC
NA,TRBJ2-1,NA,TRBV7-3,CASSRIRASYNEQFF,TGTGCCAGCAGCCGAATTCGGGCCTCCTACAATGAGCAGTTCTTC
NA,TRBJ2-2,NA,TRBV7-9,CASTGISNTGELFF,TGTGCCAGCACCGGGATTTCTAACACCGGGGAGCTGTTTTTT
few,TRBJ2-5,NA,TRBV12-3/TRBV12-4,CASSLVGAETQYF,TGTGCCAGCAGTTTGGTGGGGGCTGAGACCCAGTACTTC
NA,TRBJ2-2,TRBD1,TRBV20-1,CSARDTRQGAGELFF,TGCAGTGCTAGAGATACGAGACAGGGTGCCGGGGAGCTGTTTTTT
NA,TRBJ2-1,NA,TRBV5-1,CASRPRPGWEQFF,TGCGCCAGCAGACCCCGCCCGGGATGGGAGCAGTTCTTC
NA,TRBJ1-1,TRBD1,TRBV5-6,CASSGGQGTNTEAFF,TGTGCCAGCAGCGGTGGACAGGGGACGAACACTGAAGCTTTCTTT
few,TRBJ1-6,TRBD1,TRBV5-1,CASSLAGGQDSPLHF,TGCGCCAGCAGCTTGGCTGGGGGACAGGATTCACCCCTCCACTTT
once,TRBJ2-7,NA,TRBV6-2/TRBV6-3,CASSLLGGGPYEQYF,TGTGCCAGCAGTCTCCTCGGCGGGGGCCCCTACGAGCAGTACTTC
NA,TRBJ1-1,NA,TRBV7-2,CASSWRSGQNTEAFF,TGTGCCAGCAGCTGGAGGTCGGGCCAAAACACTGAAGCTTTCTTT
NA,TRBJ1-1,NA,TRBV18,CASSEMNTEAFF,TGTGCCAGCTCAGAGATGAACACTGAAGCTTTCTTT
many,TRBJ1-5,TRBD1,TRBV6-6,CASSYGQGSFQPQHF,TGTGCCAGCAGTTATGGACAGGGGAGCTTTCAGCCCCAGCATTTT
many,TRBJ2-1,TRBD2,TRBV5-1,CASSLAGGTYNEQFF,TGCGCCAGCAGCTTGGCCGGGGGGACCTACAATGAGCAGTTCTTC
few,TRBJ2-5,NA,TRBV7-2,CASSLEGRAFGYF,TGTGCCAGCAGCTTAGAAGGACGGGCCTTTGGTTACTTC
NA,TRBJ2-4,NA,TRBV29-1,CSVDEGGGSIQYF,TGCAGCGTTGACGAAGGAGGGGGGAGCATTCAGTACTTC
NA,TRBJ2-3,TRBD1,TRBV7-2,CASSFTGGSDTQYF,TGTGCCAGCAGCTTTACAGGGGGCTCAGATACGCAGTATTTT